This T cell receptor beta chain was recorded in a study of blood T cell repertoires in COVID-19. In the study overall: The United States, Italy and Spain supplied acute and convalescent COVID-19 samples. In each case, the material was cDNA or gDNA derived from T cells, B-cell-depleted T cells, or PBMCs.

Per the original data handling: Estimated nucleated cell counts came from reference gene primer amplification. Clones were read by immunoSEQ multiplex PCR, and TCRdb kept only the in-frame ones, dropping some. Clone size and V and J calls were adopted from that table, with D and trimming inferred from the DNA. This table holds around 190,000 clones, 60% to 85% found once. The sequencing sample was made of peripheral blood. The receptor's source is a woman in her fifties or sixties with active or convalescent COVID-19.

CDR3 amino acids: CASSDKAVYGYTF. For the CDR3, the DNA is TGTGCCAGCAGTGATAAGGCGGTCTATGGCTACACCTTC. This chain uses TRBV2 with TRBJ1-2, with D unresolved. The V and J ends lost 3 bases and 4 bases respectively, with 9 bases between them. The CDR3 covers 13 residues. The germline gives CDR1 SNHLY, CDR2 FYNNEI.